This TCR beta chain was recovered during a study of shared clonotypes between healthy human individuals. Repertoires were generated with immunoSEQ multiplex PCR, while TCRdb's copy carries only in-frame clones and drops some. The sample holds roughly 1,100,000 clones, more than 65% seen once. The ends lost 4 bases at V and 3 bases at J; junction bases unmatched: 6. Germline V lookup: CDR1 LNHDA, CDR2 SQIVND (reference sequence). The CDR3 spans 17 residues. Source material: memory CD4+ T cells sorted from blood. Subset: CD45RA-negative fraction. This clonotype was obtained from a man younger than 30 in good health. The chain carries TRBV19 and TRBJ2-1, with TRBD2 identical over 13 bases. This chain's CDR3 is CASSTRTSGSLYNEQFF. DNA for the CDR3: TGTGCCAGTAGTACCAGGACTAGCGGGAGCCTCTACAATGAGCAGTTCTTC.